The next 31 T cell receptor beta chains were all read from a single sample in a study of control samples from healthy donors and cancer patients. Sequencing was performed with immunoSEQ multiplex PCR; in TCRdb, only in-frame clones are kept and a portion is missing. The sample contains 90,000 to 150,000 clones, 80% to 95% of which appear only once. The sequenced material came from blood. These receptors were collected from a woman younger than 35 in good health.

V and J are TRBV28 and TRBJ2-7, with 7 nucleotides matching TRBD2. The germline V gene has CDR1 MDHEN and CDR2 SYDVKM. Germline trimming cut 11 bases from V and 2 bases from J; bases unmatched to any gene: 18. CDR3 size: 16 residues. CDR3 sequence reads: CAGSDRAGKGTYEQYF. The CDR3 region has the DNA TGTGCCGGGTCAGACAGAGCGGGGAAGGGCACCTACGAGCAGTACTTC.

The V and J genes are TRBV7-2 and TRBJ2-7, with TRBD2 matching 13 bases. The CDR3 is made up of 15 amino acids. The junction had 6 bases not matched to a gene; V was cut back by 5 bases and J by 5 bases. Germline V CDR1 and CDR2: SGHTA, FQGNSA. For the CDR3, the DNA is TGTGCCAGCAGCCTACTAGCGGGGGGGCCCCACGAGCAGTACTTC. Encoded protein: CASSLLAGGPHEQYF.

J is TRBJ1-3 and V is TRBV9; tentatively, D is TRBD1 (6 bases). Trimming removed 3 bases from V and 2 bases from J, with 12 bases in between. CDR1 SGDLS and CDR2 YYNGEE come from the germline V gene. The length of the CDR3 is 15 residues. In nucleotides, the CDR3 is TGTGCCAGCAGCGCCACAGGGTGGCCTGGAAACACCATATATTTT. This gives the protein CASSATGWPGNTIYF.

This rearrangement joins TRBV20-1 to TRBJ2-1, with 7 bases identical to TRBD2. The CDR3 totals 15 residues. V trimming: 3 bases; J trimming: 6 bases; junction bases outside the gene matches: 11. Germline V lookup: CDR1 DFQATT, CDR2 SNEGSKA (reference sequence). The CDR3 region has the DNA TGCAGTGCTAGTTCTGCGGGAGTCGTGGGCAATGAGCAGTTCTTC. Protein product: CSASSAGVVGNEQFF.

The chain is built from TRBV27 and TRBJ2-5, with 7 bases that match TRBD2. This CDR3 is 14 amino acids long. Germline CDR1 is MNHEY and CDR2 is SMNVEV (reference sequence). V gave up 1 base and J gave up 5 bases; unmatched junction bases: 4. CDR3: CASSLLTSRETQYF. The CDR3 DNA follows: TGTGCCAGCAGTTTATTGACTAGCAGGGAGACCCAGTACTTC.

V is TRBV4-3 and J is TRBJ2-3; no reliable D call. The germline V gene encodes CDR1 LGHNA and CDR2 YSLEER. This CDR3 is 15 amino acids long. The V gene lost 4 bases and the J gene lost 0 bases, with 11 bases spanning the gap. CDR3 sequence (DNA): TGCGCCAGCAGCCTGAGGACGGCTAGCACAGATACGCAGTATTTT. It yields the protein CASSLRTASTDTQYF.

V gene TRBV27 combines with J gene TRBJ2-3; the match to TRBD2 covers 7 bases. The CDR3 has 15 residues. The germline CDR1 and CDR2 sequences are MNHEY and SMNVEV (reference sequence). J gave up 0 bases and V 9 bases, and 9 bases lay outside the gene matches. The CDR3 nucleotides are TGTGCCAGTCTAAGGCGGGAGCGGAGCACAGATACGCAGTATTTT. It is translated as CASLRRERSTDTQYF.

This sequence joins TRBV19 and TRBJ1-1, with a possible D match to TRBD1 (6 bases). Germline values: CDR1 LNHDA, CDR2 SQIVND (reference sequence). The CDR3 runs 15 residues. Trimming removed 7 bases at V and 3 bases at J, with 18 bases between. The CDR3 region has the DNA TGTGCCAGTAAAAAACAGGGCGTAGGAGACACTGAAGCTTTCTTT. Translated, it gives CASKKQGVGDTEAFF.

The chain links TRBV30 to TRBJ1-2; 8 nucleotides align to TRBD1. Trimming cost V 7 bases and J 3 bases; bases outside gene matches: 13. Germline loops: CDR1 GTSNPN, CDR2 SVGIG (reference sequence). CDR3 size: 15 residues. CDR3 sequence (DNA): TGTGCCTCAGTATGGCAGGGGGCGCCGGACTATGGCTACACCTTC. This gives the protein CASVWQGAPDYGYTF.

J is TRBJ2-7 and V is TRBV13, with 7 bases identical to TRBD2. Unmatched junction bases numbered 3, after V lost 4 bases and J lost 0 bases. The germline CDR1 and CDR2 sequences are PRHDT and FYEKMQ (reference sequence). The CDR3 length is 14 residues. The CDR3 sequence: CASSYAGVSYEQYF. The CDR3 nucleotides are TGTGCCAGCAGCTACGCGGGGGTCTCCTACGAGCAGTACTTC.

CDR3 protein: CASSEEPSSPLHF. CDR3 nucleotide sequence: TGTGCCAGCAGTGAAGAGCCGAGTTCACCCCTCCACTTT. The chain carries TRBV6-1 and TRBJ1-6, with D unclear. The CDR3 sequence is 13 residues long. Germline CDR1 reads MNHNS; CDR2 reads SASEGT. V lost 1 base and J 9 bases, leaving 7 bases between the germline ends.

This chain joins TRBV5-1 and TRBJ2-3; 9 bases agree with TRBD2. The germline CDR1 and CDR2 sequences are SGHRS and YFSETQ. J lost 3 bases, V lost 0 bases, and 5 bases had no gene match. The CDR3 is 16 residues long. CDR3 sequence reads: CASSLGAGGMTDTQYF. In DNA form, the CDR3 reads TGCGCCAGCAGCTTGGGAGCGGGAGGAATGACAGATACGCAGTATTTT.

The chain couples TRBV3-1 (or the pseudogene TRBV3-2) to TRBJ2-5; the D gene is possibly TRBD1 (6 bases). V dropped 8 bases and J dropped 4 bases, with 17 bases sitting between them. The CDR3 sequence is 14 residues long. CDR1 and CDR2 (germline): LGHDT, YNNKEL (reference sequence). In nucleotides, the CDR3 is TGTGCCAGCTCCCAGACAGGCCAGAGAGAGACCCAGTACTTC. Amino acids: CASSQTGQRETQYF.

This clone was picked up a small number of times. The chain recombines TRBV24-1 with TRBJ1-3; D possibly corresponds to TRBD1 (6 bases). V lost 3 bases to trimming and J lost 3 bases, with 14 bases between them. Germline V gives CDR1 KGHDR, CDR2 SFDVKD. This CDR3 has 16 residues. The CDR3 reads CATSDPRQVLGNTIYF. The CDR3 bases are TGTGCCACCAGTGATCCTCGACAGGTTCTTGGAAACACCATATATTTT.

CDR3 in DNA: TGTGCCAGCTCACCACCTACCCGGGATACGCAGTATTTT. It codes for CASSPPTRDTQYF. The J gene is TRBJ2-3, the V gene TRBV18; D ambiguous. V was pared by 0 bases and J by 6 bases, with 7 bases between. Germline CDR1 is KGHSH and CDR2 is LQKENI. The CDR3 consists of 13 residues.

The gene calls are TRBV28 and TRBJ1-2; tentative D call: TRBD1 (6 bases). This CDR3 is built from 17 residues. Trimming stripped 2 bases from V and 8 bases from J, with 24 bases between. Germline CDR1 and CDR2: MDHEN and SYDVKM. The DNA for the CDR3 is TGTGCCAGCAGTTTACGAACCAGACAGTCCTACCAGGGGGGCTACACCTTC. Translated, it gives CASSLRTRQSYQGGYTF.

The chain uses TRBV6-1 and TRBJ2-7; TRBD2 aligns across 13 bases. The CDR3 loop spans 19 amino acids. Germline V gene sequence: CDR1 MNHNS, CDR2 SASEGT. V gave up 3 bases and J gave up 1 base; unmatched junction bases: 12. CDR3 in amino acids: CASSDEAGTSGIRSYEQYF. In DNA, the CDR3 is TGTGCCAGCAGTGACGAAGCAGGGACTAGCGGGATTAGATCCTACGAGCAGTACTTC.

The chain combines TRBV19 with TRBJ2-7; the match to TRBD1 covers 8 bases. The V and J ends lost 1 base and 3 bases, in that order; junction bases with no gene match: 5. This CDR3 comprises 15 residues. From germline, CDR1 is LNHDA and CDR2 SQIVND (reference sequence). DNA of the CDR3: TGTGCCAGTAGTATAGGGACAGGGAAGGGCTACGAGCAGTACTTC. Residues: CASSIGTGKGYEQYF.

V usage is TRBV19 and J usage is TRBJ1-5, with 7 bases matching TRBD1. CDR3 length equals 15 residues. Per germline, CDR1 LNHDA and CDR2 SQIVND (reference sequence). V shed 3 bases, J shed 4 bases, and the junction held 6 bases outside the gene matches. This CDR3 reads CASSIARGLNQPQHF. CDR3 nucleotides: TGTGCCAGTAGTATTGCGAGGGGGCTGAATCAGCCCCAGCATTTT.

The genes are TRBV3-1 (or the pseudogene TRBV3-2) and TRBJ2-7, with 8 bases fitting TRBD1. The J segment lost 3 bases and the V segment lost 5 bases, leaving 9 bases of the junction unmatched. The CDR3 spans 15 residues. CDR1 LGHDT and CDR2 YNNKEL come from the germline V gene (reference sequence). This CDR3 is CASSKRRGPIYEQYF. The CDR3 nucleotides are TGTGCCAGCAGCAAACGCAGGGGGCCGATCTACGAGCAGTACTTC.

The V and J genes are TRBV9 and TRBJ2-5; 8 nucleotides align to TRBD1. The CDR3 totals 15 residues. The germline CDR1 and CDR2 sequences are SGDLS and YYNGEE. V gave up 3 bases and J gave up 2 bases; unmatched junction bases: 6. This chain's CDR3 is CASSAMGQVQETQYF. The CDR3 DNA is TGTGCCAGCAGCGCAATGGGACAGGTTCAAGAGACCCAGTACTTC.

This clone came up once. This chain uses TRBV2 with TRBJ2-5; weak D call: TRBD1 (5 bases). CDR1 SNHLY and CDR2 FYNNEI come from the germline V gene. This CDR3 is 13 amino acids long. V was pared by 5 bases and J by 1 base, with 8 bases between. The CDR3 spells CASSMTVQETQYF. The CDR3 region has the DNA TGTGCCAGCAGTATGACAGTCCAAGAGACCCAGTACTTC.

This clone has a single count. The chain couples TRBV6-4 to TRBJ1-1; no clear D. The CDR3 totals 13 residues. Between the trimmed V and J ends, which lost 4 bases and 1 base, there was a span of 7 bases. The germline gives CDR1 MRHNA, CDR2 SNTAGT. Here the CDR3 reads CASSARANTEAFF. The CDR3, as DNA: TGTGCCAGCAGTGCAAGGGCGAACACTGAAGCTTTCTTT.

The chain carries TRBV21-1 and TRBJ1-1; TRBD1 was called by the table and not checked on the DNA. TRBV21-1 represents a pseudogene. The CDR3 sequence is 17 residues long. CDR3 coding DNA: TGTGCCAGCAGCAACTTTCCTGCCCCCCCACACAGGGTCGAAGCTTTCTTT. Translated: CASSNFPAPPHRVEAFF.

Sample share makes this clone medium-sized. V is TRBV30 and J is TRBJ1-2; D remains unclear. Germline CDR1 GTSNPN, CDR2 SVGIG (reference sequence). Trimming pared 7 bases from V and 2 bases from J, leaving 8 bases between. The CDR3 consists of 11 residues. Here the CDR3 reads CASTENYGYTF. The CDR3 nucleotides are TGTGCCTCTACAGAGAACTATGGCTACACCTTC.

The gene calls are TRBV7-8 and TRBJ2-7; 11 nucleotides line up with TRBD1. Trimming took 4 bases from V and 4 from J; bases not matched to a gene: 0. This CDR3 has 13 residues. Germline loops: CDR1 SGHVS, CDR2 FQNEAQ. The CDR3 bases are TGTGCCAGCAGCTGGGACAGGGGGTACGAGCAGTACTTC. Amino acid sequence: CASSWDRGYEQYF.

The V call is TRBV24-1, the J call TRBJ1-1; maybe TRBD1 (6 bases). Germline values: CDR1 KGHDR, CDR2 SFDVKD. Trimming cost V 8 bases and J 3 bases, with 15 bases left between them. The CDR3 length is 14 residues. The CDR3 is CATTNDRNDTEAFF. In DNA form, the CDR3 reads TGTGCCACCACAAACGACAGGAATGACACTGAAGCTTTCTTT.

CDR3 sequence: CASRTPDRGKDTQYF. DNA for the CDR3: TGTGCCAGCAGAACCCCGGACAGGGGGAAGGATACGCAGTATTTT. This chain uses TRBV2 with TRBJ2-3; TRBD1 matches 10 bases. Germline V CDR1 and CDR2: SNHLY, FYNNEI. The CDR3 runs to 15 residues. J was trimmed by 6 bases and V by 6 bases; bases with no gene match: 9.

The chain uses TRBV2 and TRBJ2-7; no definite D call. Germline CDR1 reads SNHLY; CDR2 reads FYNNEI. CDR3 length equals 15 residues. V lost 7 bases to trimming and J lost 3 bases, with 19 bases between them. This CDR3 is CASITTSGTYYEQYF. The CDR3 coding sequence is TGTGCCAGCATCACAACGTCGGGTACCTACTACGAGCAGTACTTC.

J is TRBJ2-3 and V is TRBV6-5, with 9 bases lining up with TRBD2. The germline V gene has CDR1 MNHEY and CDR2 SVGAGI. The length of the CDR3 is 15 residues. V gave up 6 bases and J gave up 8 bases; unmatched junction bases: 12. In nucleotides, the CDR3 is TGTGCCAGCAGGGAGGCGGGGGGGCTATATGGTACGCAGTATTTT. Its protein product is CASREAGGLYGTQYF.

On this clone: This sample includes further DNA sequences coding for the same CDR3. This sequence joins TRBV9 and TRBJ1-2, with D hard to call. From germline, CDR1 is SGDLS and CDR2 YYNGEE. The V and J ends lost 3 bases and 5 bases respectively, with 11 bases between them. The length of the CDR3 is 13 residues. The CDR3 bases are TGTGCCAGCAGCGCAGGAACATTTTATGGCTACACCTTC. This encodes CASSAGTFYGYTF.